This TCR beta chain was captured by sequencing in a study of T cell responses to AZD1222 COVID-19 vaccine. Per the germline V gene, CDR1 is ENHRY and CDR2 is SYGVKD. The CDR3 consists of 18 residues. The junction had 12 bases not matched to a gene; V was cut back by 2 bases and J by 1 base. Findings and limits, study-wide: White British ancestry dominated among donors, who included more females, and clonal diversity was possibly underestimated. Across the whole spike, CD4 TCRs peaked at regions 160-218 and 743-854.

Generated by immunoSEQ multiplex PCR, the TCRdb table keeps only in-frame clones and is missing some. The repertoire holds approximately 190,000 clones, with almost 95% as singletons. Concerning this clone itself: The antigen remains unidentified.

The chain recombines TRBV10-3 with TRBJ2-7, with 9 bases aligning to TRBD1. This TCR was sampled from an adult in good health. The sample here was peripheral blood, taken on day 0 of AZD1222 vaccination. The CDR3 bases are TGTGCCATCAGTGAGCTGGGGACAGGGAGCACCACTTCCTACGAGCAGTACTTC. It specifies CAISELGTGSTTSYEQYF.